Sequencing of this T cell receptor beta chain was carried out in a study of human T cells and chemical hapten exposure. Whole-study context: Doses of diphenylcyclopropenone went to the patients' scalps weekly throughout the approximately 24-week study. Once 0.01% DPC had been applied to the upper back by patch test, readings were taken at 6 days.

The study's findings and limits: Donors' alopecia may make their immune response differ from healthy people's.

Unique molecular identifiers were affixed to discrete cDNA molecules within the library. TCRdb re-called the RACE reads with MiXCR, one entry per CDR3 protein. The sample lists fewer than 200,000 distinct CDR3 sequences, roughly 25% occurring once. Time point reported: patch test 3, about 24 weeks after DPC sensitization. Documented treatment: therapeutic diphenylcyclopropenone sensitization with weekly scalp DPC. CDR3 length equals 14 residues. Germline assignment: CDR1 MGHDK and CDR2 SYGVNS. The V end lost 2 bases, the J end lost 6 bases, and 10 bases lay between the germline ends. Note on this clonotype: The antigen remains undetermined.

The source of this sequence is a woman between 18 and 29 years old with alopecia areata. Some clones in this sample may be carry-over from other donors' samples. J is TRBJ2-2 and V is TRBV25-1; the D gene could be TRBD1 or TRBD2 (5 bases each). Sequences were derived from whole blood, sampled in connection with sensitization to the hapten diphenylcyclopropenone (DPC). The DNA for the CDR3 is TGTGCCAGCAGTGAACTCGGGGCGTCCGGGGAGCTGTTTTTT. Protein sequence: CASSELGASGELFF.